A selection of T cell receptor beta chains follows, all from one sample in a study of patients and donors after allogeneic stem cell transplantation. TCRdb passed the RT-PCR reads through MiXCR, listing each CDR3 protein once. The sample includes about a million distinct CDR3 sequences, over 15% seen only once; the top ten take roughly 6%. Sequences were obtained from blood, either unsorted or a sorted T cell fraction (not recorded which). These receptors were taken from a human donor who was either an allogeneic HSCT recipient or a stem cell or donor lymphocyte infusion donor (not recorded which). It is not recorded whose cells these are; they may come from a transplant donor. Each CDR3 is given with its conserved first and last residue. The D gene is left open where the match is weak. Size values are once, few and many counts, or a class for expanded clones, and some rows have none.

>TRBJ2-7|TRBV6-5|16|NA|many
TGTGCCAGCAGTTACACACCGGCGGGGGCCTCCTACGAGCAGTACTTC
CASSYTPAGASYEQYF
>TRBJ1-1|TRBV29-1|16|NA|NA
TGCAGCTTCCTGAGTCGACAAACGGGACTGAACACTGAAGCTTTCTTT
CSFLSRQTGLNTEAFF
>TRBJ2-7|TRBV29-1|13|NA|few
TGCAGCGTTGACGGGCAGGGAACCTACGAGCAGTACTTC
CSVDGQGTYEQYF
>TRBJ2-4|TRBV9|14|TRBD1|few
TGTGCCAGCAGCGACACAGGGGGCAAAAACATTCAGTACTTC
CASSDTGGKNIQYF
>TRBJ2-2|TRBV29-1|12|NA|NA
TGCAGCGGGTCCAGGAGGACCGGGGAGCTGTTTTTT
CSGSRRTGELFF
>TRBJ1-2|TRBV9|13|NA|NA
TGTGCCAGCGGGTGGACGGTGAACTATGGCTACACCTTC
CASGWTVNYGYTF
>TRBJ2-1|TRBV3-1|17|NA|few
TGTGCCAGCAGCCCTGACCCCCCAGGGTCCTCCTACAATGAGCAGTTCTTC
CASSPDPPGSSYNEQFF
>TRBJ2-4|TRBV12-3/TRBV12-4|14|TRBD1|few
TGTGCCAGCAGTCCTGGACAGGGCAGGGACATTCAGTACTTC
CASSPGQGRDIQYF
>TRBJ2-1|TRBV12-3/TRBV12-4|16|NA|NA
TGTGCCAGCAGTACCATGACCGGGATCCGGTGGTATGAGCAGTTCTTC
CASSTMTGIRWYEQFF
>TRBJ2-3|TRBV7-3|14|NA|many
TGCGCCAGCAGCTTGTCCGGTGCGACAGATACGCAGTATTTT
CASSLSGATDTQYF
>TRBJ2-7|TRBV13|13|NA|NA
TGTGCCAGCAGCCCCGACAACTCCTACGAGCAGTACTTC
CASSPDNSYEQYF
>TRBJ2-1|TRBV27|13|TRBD2|NA
TGTGCCAGTGGACTAGCGGGAGGGAATGAGCAGTTCTTC
CASGLAGGNEQFF
>TRBJ1-2|TRBV20-1|14|NA|once
TGCAGTGCTAATCCCGGGAGGGCCTTCTATGGCTACACCTTC
CSANPGRAFYGYTF
>TRBJ2-1|TRBV3-1|15|NA|few
TGTGCCAGCAGCCAAGATCAGCGGGCTTACAATGAGCAGTTCTTC
CASSQDQRAYNEQFF
>TRBJ2-7|TRBV12-3/TRBV12-4|13|NA|NA
TGTGCCAGCAGTGCCTCGGTTCCCTACGAGCAGTACTTC
CASSASVPYEQYF
>TRBJ2-3|TRBV7-9|14|TRBD2|NA
TGTGCCAGCAGCTCTAGCGGAGGCATGGATACGCAGTATTTT
CASSSSGGMDTQYF
>TRBJ1-2|TRBV5-1|16|TRBD1|NA
TGCGCCAGCAGCCCGGCGCGGGACAGCCGTAACTATGGCTACACCTTC
CASSPARDSRNYGYTF
>TRBJ2-7|TRBV6-1|13|NA|few
TGTGCCAGCAGGAGAGACAAGACCTACGAGCAGTACTTC
CASRRDKTYEQYF
>TRBJ2-5|TRBV6-5|15|NA|NA
TGTGCCAGCAGTTACTCGCTTAAGTACCAAGAGACCCAGTACTTC
CASSYSLKYQETQYF
>TRBJ2-1|TRBV25-1|14|TRBD2|NA
TGTGCCAGCAGAGAGGCGGGAGTTCCCAATGAGCAGTTCTTC
CASREAGVPNEQFF
>TRBJ2-1|TRBV5-1|17|TRBD2|few
TGCGCCAGCAGCCTATATAGCGGGAGGGCCTCGTACAATGAGCAGTTCTTC
CASSLYSGRASYNEQFF
>TRBJ2-1|TRBV29-1|13|NA|NA
TGCAGCGTTGAAAGCCTTCTAGGGGGTGAGCAGTTCTTC
CSVESLLGGEQFF
>TRBJ2-5|TRBV5-6|16|NA|few
TGTGCCAGCAGCTTGGTGGGGGCAGGCACCCAAGAGACCCAGTACTTC
CASSLVGAGTQETQYF
>TRBJ1-5|TRBV6-1|15|NA|NA
TGTGCCAGCAGGCCGCCAGGTACCAGCAATCAGCCCCAGCATTTT
CASRPPGTSNQPQHF
>TRBJ1-1|TRBV18|15|NA|few
TGTGCCAGCTCACCACCCAGGATGGGAAACACTGAAGCTTTCTTT
CASSPPRMGNTEAFF
>TRBJ2-7|TRBV5-1|14|NA|few
TGCGCCAGCAGTAATGGACAGTCAAACTACGAGCAGTACTTC
CASSNGQSNYEQYF
>TRBJ2-1|TRBV19|17|NA|NA
TGTGCCAGTAGAAGAACCGGGGGACAGATAGGGTACAATGAGCAGTTCTTC
CASRRTGGQIGYNEQFF
>TRBJ2-7|TRBV2|13|NA|NA
TGTGCCAGCAGAAGGGCTACAAAGGGGGAGCAGTACTTC
CASRRATKGEQYF
>TRBJ1-1|TRBV20-1|13|NA|few
TGCAGTGCCGACCCTGCGGGGAACACTGAAGCTTTCTTT
CSADPAGNTEAFF
>TRBJ2-7|TRBV5-6|16|TRBD1|many
TGTGCCAGCAGCTTTGCCGGGACAGAGAGCTCCTACGAGCAGTACTTC
CASSFAGTESSYEQYF
>TRBJ1-3|TRBV12-3/TRBV12-4|13|NA|NA
TGTGCCAGCACCGGACAGCCTGGAAACACCATATATTTT
CASTGQPGNTIYF
>TRBJ2-1|TRBV5-1|16|TRBD2|few
TGCGCCAGCAGCTTGGCCCCCTTTAGCGGGGGGCATGAGCAGTTCTTC
CASSLAPFSGGHEQFF
>TRBJ2-3|TRBV3-1|15|TRBD2|NA
TGTGCCAGCAGCCAAGGGGTGGGGGGGACAGATACGCAGTATTTT
CASSQGVGGTDTQYF
>TRBJ2-4|TRBV12-3/TRBV12-4|16|TRBD1|many
TGTGCCAGCAGTTACCGACAGGGGGCCGCCAAAAACATTCAGTACTTC
CASSYRQGAAKNIQYF
>TRBJ1-2|TRBV7-9|15|NA|NA
TGTGCCAGCAGCGCGCGAAGCGGGGGCAACTATGGCTACACCTTC
CASSARSGGNYGYTF
>TRBJ2-7|TRBV2|13|NA|NA
TGTGCCAGCAGTGAACAGGGGATCTACGAGCAGTACTTC
CASSEQGIYEQYF
>TRBJ1-4|TRBV7-7|13|NA|NA
TGTGCTAGCACCCGAGGTTTGGGTGAAAAACTGTTTTTT
CASTRGLGEKLFF
>TRBJ2-3|TRBV5-6|14|NA|NA
TGTGCCAGCAGGTCCATGGTCGGCACAGATACGCAGTATTTT
CASRSMVGTDTQYF
>TRBJ2-7|TRBV9|12|NA|NA
TGTGCCAGCAGCGTAGCTCCAAACGAGCAGTACTTC
CASSVAPNEQYF
>TRBJ2-3|TRBV12-3/TRBV12-4|12|TRBD1|many
TGTGCCAGCAGTCCATACAGGGGAACGCAGTATTTT
CASSPYRGTQYF
>TRBJ1-2|TRBV6-1|13|NA|NA
TGTGCCAGCAGCCCCGACAGCCCCAATGGCTACACCTTC
CASSPDSPNGYTF
>TRBJ1-2|TRBV5-1|16|TRBD1|NA
TGCGCCAGCAGCTTGGGGTCGGGACAGGGCCTACATGGCTACACCTTC
CASSLGSGQGLHGYTF
>TRBJ2-7|TRBV19|12|NA|NA
TGTGCCAGTAGTATAGCCGGATACGAGCAGTACTTC
CASSIAGYEQYF
>TRBJ2-2|TRBV12-3/TRBV12-4|16|TRBD1|NA
TGTGCCAGCAGGTTCAACAGGGGAAAGAACACCGGGGAGCTGTTTTTT
CASRFNRGKNTGELFF
>TRBJ1-2|TRBV12-3/TRBV12-4|14|NA|many
TGTGCCAGCAGTTTTACAGGGAGAATAGACGGCTACACCTTC
CASSFTGRIDGYTF
>TRBJ2-7|TRBV6-2/TRBV6-3|13|NA|NA
TGTGCCACGGCGCCCCGAGCAATCTACGAGCAGTACTTC
CATAPRAIYEQYF
>TRBJ1-6|TRBV12-3/TRBV12-4|13|NA|many
TGTGCCAGCAGGGGGAGTTTGCAGTCACCCCTCCACTTT
CASRGSLQSPLHF
>TRBJ2-1|TRBV9|14|NA|few
TGTGCCAGCAGCCAAGCGGGCTCCTTCAATGAGCAGTTCTTC
CASSQAGSFNEQFF
>TRBJ1-5|TRBV27|14|NA|NA
TGTGCCAGCAGTTTAGAGTTCAGAAATCAGCCCCAGCATTTT
CASSLEFRNQPQHF
>TRBJ2-5|TRBV29-1|11|NA|few
TGCAGCGTTGGACCAACGGAGACCCAGTACTTC
CSVGPTETQYF
>TRBJ2-5|TRBV6-1|15|NA|few
TGTGCCAGCAGCTCGAACTTAGGGAGTGTCGAGACCCAGTACTTC
CASSSNLGSVETQYF
>TRBJ1-2|TRBV29-1|13|NA|few
TGCAGCGTTGAGGCCAGCTTTAACTATGGCTACACCTTC
CSVEASFNYGYTF
>TRBJ2-1|TRBV27|15|NA|NA
TGTGCCAGCACGAGGGGGGCCAGCTCCTACAATGAGCAGTTCTTC
CASTRGASSYNEQFF
>TRBJ2-1|TRBV7-9|15|NA|NA
TGTGCCAGCAGCTTAGCGATGGGACTTTACAATGAGCAGTTCTTC
CASSLAMGLYNEQFF
>TRBJ1-1|TRBV6-2/TRBV6-3|14|NA|NA
TGTGCCAGCCAACGAGTGGGTTTAGGCACTGAAGCTTTCTTT
CASQRVGLGTEAFF